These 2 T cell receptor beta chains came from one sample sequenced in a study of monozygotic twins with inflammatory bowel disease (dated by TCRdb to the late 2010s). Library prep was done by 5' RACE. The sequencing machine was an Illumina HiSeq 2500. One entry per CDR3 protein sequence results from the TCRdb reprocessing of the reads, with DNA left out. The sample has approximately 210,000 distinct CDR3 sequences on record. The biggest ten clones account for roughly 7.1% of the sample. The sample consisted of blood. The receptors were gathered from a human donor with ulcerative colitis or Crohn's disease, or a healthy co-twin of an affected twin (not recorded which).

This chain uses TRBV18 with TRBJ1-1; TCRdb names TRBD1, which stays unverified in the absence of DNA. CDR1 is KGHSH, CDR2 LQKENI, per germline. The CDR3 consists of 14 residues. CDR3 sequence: CASSPGQLNTEAFF.

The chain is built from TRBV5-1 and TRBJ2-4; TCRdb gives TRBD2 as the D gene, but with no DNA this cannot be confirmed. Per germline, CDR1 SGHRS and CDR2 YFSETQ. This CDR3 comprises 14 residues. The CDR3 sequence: CASSSMGKTRFQYF. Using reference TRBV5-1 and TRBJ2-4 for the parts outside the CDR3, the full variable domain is KAGVTQTPRYLIKTRGQQVTLSCSPISGHRSVSWYQQTPGQGLQFLFEYFSETQRNKGNFPGRFSGRQFSNSRSEMNVSTLELGDSALYLCASSSMGKTRFQYFGAGTRLSVL.